These 30 T cell receptor beta chains originate from one sample sequenced in a study of CD8+CD57+ T cells in acquired aplastic anemia. Using genomic DNA as the template, TCR beta VDJ and CDR3 profiling was carried out. TCRdb used MiXCR to reprocess the reads, holding one entry per CDR3 protein. In the table there are 200,000 to 300,000 distinct CDR3 sequences, approximately 86% of which are singletons. Individuals selected for sequencing had exhibited CD8+CD57+ cell expansion on flow cytometry. The sequenced material came from sorted CD4+, CD8+, or CD8+CD57+ T cells (not recorded which) from PBMCs. These receptors all stem from a human donor with aplastic anemia.

This clonotype has only a few counts. The chain links TRBV10-3 to TRBJ2-7, with D maybe TRBD2 (5 bases). Germline V gives CDR1 ENHRY, CDR2 SYGVKD. V dropped 3 bases and J dropped 6 bases, with 12 bases sitting between them. The CDR3 is made up of 13 amino acids. The chain's CDR3 is CAISDPGGREQYV. CDR3 nucleotide sequence: TGTGCCATCAGTGACCCCGGCGGGCGCGAGCAGTACGTC.

Concerning this clonotype: It is likely a read error, because the conserved phenylalanine at the end of the CDR3 is missing. Because the CDR3's place on the DNA is in doubt, the DNA is left out and the CDR3 is given as listed by TCRdb. This chain connects TRBV7-4 to TRBJ2-3; the table's D call, TRBD2, was not checked against the DNA. Germline-derived CDR1 and CDR2 are SGHVT and SQSDAQ. Termini included, the CDR3 measures 12 amino acids. The CDR3 region is CASSFGGLHTDV.

This clonotype was counted a single time. The chain links TRBV10-3 to TRBJ2-1; 12 bases are a match to TRBD2. CDR3 size: 13 residues. Germline V gene data show CDR1 as ENHRY and CDR2 as SYGVKD. The CDR3, as DNA: TGTGGTATCGCTAGCGGGGGGGCCAATGAGCAGTTCTTC. Protein product: CGIASGGANEQFF.

The chain employs TRBV18 and TRBJ2-1; 13 positions match TRBD2. V trimming: 3 bases; J trimming: 8 bases; junction bases outside the gene matches: 4. The CDR3 runs to 15 residues. The germline V gene has CDR1 KGHSH and CDR2 LQKENI. The CDR3 DNA is TGTGCCAGCTCACCGGGGACTAGCGGGAAAGATGAGCAGTTCTTC. Its translation is CASSPGTSGKDEQFF.

V and J are TRBV7-8 and TRBJ2-1; tentative D call: TRBD2 (6 bases). With 1 base removed from V and 10 bases from J, the gap between germline ends came to 20 bases. The CDR3 loop spans 16 amino acids. CDR1 SGHVS and CDR2 FQNEAQ come from the germline V gene. The CDR3 sequence: CASSLEGSPGSEEQFF. DNA of the CDR3: TGTGCCAGCAGCTTAGAGGGAAGTCCCGGGAGCGAGGAGCAGTTCTTC.

Regarding this clonotype: This is likely a read error, given that the CDR3 carries no conserved phenylalanine or tryptophan at its end. Because the CDR3's place on the DNA is in doubt, the DNA is left out and the CDR3 is given as listed by TCRdb. This chain uses TRBV7-9 with TRBJ2-3. The CDR3 is made up of 13 amino acids, end residues included. Germline CDR1 and CDR2: SEHNR and FQNEAQ (reference sequence). The CDR3 is CASSLAGSYAEYV.

This chain uses TRBV5-4 with TRBJ2-3; possibly TRBD2 for D (5 bases). CDR3 length: 15 residues. Per germline, CDR1 SGHNT and CDR2 YYREEE (reference sequence). V lost 2 bases and J 0 bases, leaving 10 bases between the germline ends. CDR3 amino acids: CASSFGSASTDTQYF. The CDR3 nucleotides are TGTGCCAGCAGCTTTGGTAGCGCAAGCACAGATACGCAGTATTTT.

Worth noting for this clonotype: A junction end diverges from the germline sequence, so it may reflect a read error. The chain has TRBV11-3 and TRBJ2-3, with no clear D. The V gene's germline CDR1 is SGHNT and CDR2 YENEEA. The CDR3 is 14 residues long. The CDR3 sequence is CDSSLPYGADTQYF. CDR3 nucleotide sequence: TGTGACAGCAGCTTACCCTATGGAGCCGATACGCAGTATTTT.

This clonotype was counted ten times or more. The chain combines TRBV7-6 with TRBJ1-6, with 9 bases matching TRBD1. The CDR3 has 16 residues. J was trimmed by 8 bases and V by 1 base; bases with no gene match: 6. Germline CDR1 reads SGHVS; CDR2 reads FNYEAQ. This CDR3 reads CASSLGRDRVDSPLHF. Here the CDR3 DNA reads TGTGCCAGCAGCTTAGGCCGGGACAGGGTTGATTCACCCCTCCACTTT.

The chain uses TRBV7-2 and TRBJ1-4; D call uncertain. Trimming stripped 9 bases from V and 9 bases from J, with 26 bases between. Germline V lookup: CDR1 SGHTA, CDR2 FQGNSA. There are 16 residues in the CDR3. CDR3 amino acids: CASSIARGADTQKLFF. CDR3 bases: TGTGCCAGTAGTATAGCTAGAGGTGCCGATACTCAAAAACTGTTTTTT.

This clonotype appeared a single time. The junction differs from germline at one of its ends, possibly a read error. The genes are TRBV19 and TRBJ2-7; maybe TRBD2 (6 bases). Per germline, CDR1 LNHDA and CDR2 SQIVND (reference sequence). This CDR3 region has 14 residues. Written as DNA, the CDR3 is TGTGCCAGTAGTTACGTGGAGGGTAACTACGAGCAGCACTTC. It translates to CASSYVEGNYEQHF.

On this clonotype itself: It is likely a read error, because the conserved phenylalanine at the end of the CDR3 is missing. The DNA is left out, because the CDR3 cannot be placed on it with certainty; the CDR3 is given as TCRdb lists it. The chain uses TRBV7-8 and TRBJ2-3; the table's D call TRBD1 went unverified against the DNA. Ends included, the CDR3 has 13 residues. Germline V lookup: CDR1 SGHVS, CDR2 FQNEAQ. The CDR3 loop reads CASSDGGTDTKYY.

To note about this clonotype: At one boundary the junction diverges from the germline segment, which might be a read error. The chain is built from TRBV15 and TRBJ2-5; D is perhaps TRBD2 (5 bases). Per the germline V gene, CDR1 is LNHNV and CDR2 is YYDKDF (reference sequence). This CDR3 is built from 14 residues. The chain's CDR3 is CSTSGGSEQETQYF. CDR3 in DNA: TGCAGTACCAGCGGAGGCAGCGAGCAAGAGACCCAGTACTTC.

The chain uses TRBV6-1 and TRBJ2-5, with TRBD2 matching over 16 bases. Looked up from germline, CDR1 is MNHNS and CDR2 is SASEGT. This CDR3 region has 15 residues. The J segment lost 7 bases and the V segment lost 8 bases, leaving 7 bases of the junction unmatched. CDR3 sequence reads: CASQGLAGGHGTQYF. In DNA, the CDR3 is TGTGCCAGCCAGGGACTAGCGGGAGGGCATGGGACCCAGTACTTC.

About this clonotype: A junction boundary mismatches the germline segment, possibly from a read error. V and J are TRBV7-3 and TRBJ2-5, with no clear D. The germline CDR1 and CDR2 sequences are SGHTA and FQGTGA. This CDR3 spans 14 amino acids. In DNA, the CDR3 is TGTGCCAGCAGCAAGGTATCCAGCCGAGAGACCGAGTACTTC. Protein product: CASSKVSSRETEYF.

This sequence joins TRBV19 and TRBJ1-1, with TRBD1 identical over 8 bases. CDR1 and CDR2 (germline): LNHDA, SQIVND (reference sequence). V dropped 3 bases and J dropped 2; count of bases not matched to a gene: 11. The CDR3 has 17 residues. CDR3 region: CASSIGPGGWGNTEAFF. CDR3 coding DNA: TGTGCCAGTAGTATTGGACCAGGGGGCTGGGGTAACACTGAAGCTTTCTTT.

This sequence joins TRBV15 and TRBJ2-5; 7 bases line up with TRBD1. In germline, CDR1 is LNHNV, CDR2 YYDKDF (reference sequence). This CDR3 is built from 17 residues. Trimming took 1 base from V and 4 from J; bases not matched to a gene: 12. CDR3: CATSRGSVGTAPETQYF. CDR3 DNA: TGTGCCACCAGCAGAGGCAGCGTTGGGACAGCCCCAGAGACCCAGTACTTC.

J is TRBJ1-6 and V is TRBV7-9; possibly TRBD1 for D (5 bases). Trimming shortened V by 3 bases and J by 13 bases, and 22 bases separated the two germline ends. CDR3 size: 16 residues. Germline V gene data show CDR1 as SEHNR and CDR2 as FQNEAQ (reference sequence). The chain's CDR3 is CASSLGDGEYISPLHF. The CDR3 DNA reads as TGTGCCAGCAGCTTGGGGGATGGCGAGTATATTTCGCCCCTCCACTTT.

This clonotype has just a few counts. In DNA, the CDR3 is TGTGCCATCGGGGACAGGGGGCAAGGCTACACCTTC. Its translation is CAIGDRGQGYTF. The chain employs TRBV10-3 and TRBJ1-2; 12 bases are shared with TRBD1. Germline CDR1 and CDR2: ENHRY and SYGVKD. The CDR3 loop spans 12 amino acids. Trimming cost V 8 bases and J 8 bases; bases outside gene matches: 3.

The J gene is TRBJ1-1, the V gene TRBV7-9; D gene unclear. The CDR3 totals 15 residues. V was cut by 5 bases and J by 14 bases, with 27 bases left in between. Looked up from germline, CDR1 is SEHNR and CDR2 is FQNEAQ (reference sequence). CDR3 loop: CASSLELAGKPHGFF. In DNA form, the CDR3 reads TGTGCCAGCAGCCTGGAACTGGCGGGGAAGCCACACGGGTTCTTT. The variable domain in full, completed from reference TRBV7-9 and TRBJ1-1, reads DTGVSQNPRHKITKRGQNVTFRCDPISEHNRLYWYRQTLGQGPEFLTYFQNEAQLEKSRLLSDRFSAERPKGSFSTLEIQRTEQGDSAMYLCASSLELAGKPHGFFGQGTRLTVV.

With regard to this clonotype: This CDR3 is missing its conserved last phenylalanine or tryptophan, likely due to a read error. This rearrangement joins TRBV2 to TRBJ2-1, with D maybe TRBD1 (7 bases). In germline, CDR1 is SNHLY, CDR2 FYNNEI. The germline V and J ends were trimmed by 8 bases and 12 bases, with 29 bases remaining between them. The CDR3 loop spans 16 amino acids. The CDR3 loop is CASGQGGGNSQDLQFC. Here the CDR3 DNA reads TGTGCCAGCGGCCAGGGGGGCGGAAACAGTCAGGATTTGCAGTTCTGC.

As concerns this clonotype: At one boundary the junction diverges from the germline segment, which might be a read error. The genes are TRBV10-3 and TRBJ1-1; D call uncertain. The CDR3 contains 15 residues. Germline values: CDR1 ENHRY, CDR2 SYGVKD. The CDR3 reads CAISESPAMNTEAFF. The CDR3 region has the DNA TGTGCCATCAGTGAGTCCCCCGCTATGAACACTGAAGCTTTCTTC.

V is TRBV5-5 and J is TRBJ2-1; possibly TRBD1 for D (8 bases). CDR3 length: 15 residues. The germline V and J ends were trimmed by 4 bases and 7 bases, with 18 bases remaining between them. Looked up from germline, CDR1 is SGHKS and CDR2 is YYEKEE (reference sequence). CDR3 DNA: TGTGCCAGCAGCATGGACAGGGAGGGGGGGAATGAGCAGTTCTTC. It codes for CASSMDREGGNEQFF.

V and J are TRBV2 and TRBJ1-5, with D possibly being TRBD1 (5 bases). Trimming left V 8 bases short and J 6 bases short, with 14 bases between. Germline CDR1 and CDR2: SNHLY and FYNNEI. The CDR3 loop spans 13 amino acids. In DNA, the CDR3 is TGTGCCAGCGGGGGAGAGGGCAGTCAGCCCCAGCATTTT. This encodes CASGGEGSQPQHF.

The V gene is TRBV20-1, the J gene TRBJ2-3, with D possibly matching TRBD2 (7 bases). This CDR3 has 11 residues. From germline, CDR1 is DFQATT and CDR2 SNEGSKA (reference sequence). V lost 6 bases and J 6 bases, leaving 10 bases between the germline ends. The CDR3 DNA reads as TGCAGTGCGGGGGGGCCGGATACGCAGTATTTT. Its translation: CSAGGPDTQYF.

As concerns this clonotype: One end of the junction does not line up with germline, which may come from a read error. The rearrangement joins TRBV7-3 to TRBJ2-7; the D gene could be TRBD1 or TRBD2 (5 bases each). From germline, CDR1 is SGHTA and CDR2 FQGTGA. CDR3 length: 14 residues. CDR3 in amino acids: CASSVRGLAYAQYF. CDR3 sequence (DNA): TGTGCCAGCAGCGTCCGGGGCCTAGCCTACGCGCAGTATTTC.

Concerning this clonotype itself: Likely a read error: the CDR3 ends without its conserved phenylalanine or tryptophan. It is unclear where the CDR3 begins or ends on the DNA, so no DNA is shown, and the CDR3 is as TCRdb lists it. The rearrangement links TRBV7-8 to TRBJ2-3; TRBD2, the table's D call, lacks a check against the DNA. Germline V gene sequence: CDR1 SGHVS, CDR2 FQNEAQ. The CDR3 is 13 amino acids in total, end residues counted. CDR3 amino acids: CASSPRGSSYEQY.

This clonotype was recorded once. Compared with germline, one end of the junction differs, possibly owing to a read error. V usage is TRBV7-3 and J usage is TRBJ2-5; D uncertain. This CDR3 comprises 14 residues. The germline V gene encodes CDR1 SGHTA and CDR2 FQGTGA. This chain's CDR3 is CATSSAASQETEYF. Written as DNA, the CDR3 is TGTGCCACCAGCTCGGCCGCCAGCCAAGAGACCGAGTACTTC.

Concerning this clonotype itself: One end of the junction varies from germline; a read error may be responsible. The chain employs TRBV6-9 and TRBJ2-7, with D possibly being TRBD2 (6 bases). The CDR3 is 14 residues long. CDR1 and CDR2 from the germline V gene are MNHGY and SVAAGI. In DNA, the CDR3 is TGTACCAGTAGTTATCCAGCGGGCTCCTACGAGCAGTACTTC. Its translation is CTSSYPAGSYEQYF.

The chain uses TRBV7-9 and TRBJ2-1; a possible D gene is TRBD2 (5 bases). The CDR3 runs 16 residues. Germline-derived CDR1 and CDR2 are SEHNR and FQNEAQ (reference sequence). Trimming took 5 bases from V and 11 from J, leaving 25 bases between them. The CDR3 loop reads CASSPSAGRGDEQQFF. The DNA for the CDR3 is TGTGCCAGCAGCCCCTCGGCGGGCCGTGGCGATGAGCAGCAGTTCTTC.